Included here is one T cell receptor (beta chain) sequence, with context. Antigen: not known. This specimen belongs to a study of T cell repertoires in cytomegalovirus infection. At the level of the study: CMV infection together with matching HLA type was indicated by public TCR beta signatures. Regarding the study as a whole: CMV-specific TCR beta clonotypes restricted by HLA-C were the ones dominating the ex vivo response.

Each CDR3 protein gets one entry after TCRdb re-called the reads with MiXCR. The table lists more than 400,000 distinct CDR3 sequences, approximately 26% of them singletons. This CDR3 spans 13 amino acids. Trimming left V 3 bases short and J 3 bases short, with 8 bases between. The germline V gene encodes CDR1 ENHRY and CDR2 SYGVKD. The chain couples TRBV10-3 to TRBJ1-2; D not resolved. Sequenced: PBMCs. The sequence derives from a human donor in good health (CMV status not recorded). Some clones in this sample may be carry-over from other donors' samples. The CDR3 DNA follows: TGTGCCATCAGTGAACAGTGGGACTATGGCTACACCTTC. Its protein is CAISEQWDYGYTF.